Reported below is one TCR beta chain. Its specific antigen is unknown. Nothing much larger sits one base from this clone, and base qualities are not available. The method behind the library was the immunoSEQ multiplex PCR assay. The multiplex PCR relied on a mix of 60 forward primers for TCR Vbeta segments and 13 reverse primers for TCR Jbeta segments. Amplification of the CDR3 region of rearranged TCR beta genes was performed with a multiplex PCR assay on genomic DNA. The Illumina HiSeq System was used to sequence the amplified TCR beta libraries as 87-base-pair reads. Concerning the study's data processing: A later analysis tallied 75 million to 85 million unique TCR beta chains across the roughly 610 repertoires, and about 10 million of those chains were shared by two or more donors. Raw reads were error-corrected and collapsed into unique sequences by a nearest-neighbor algorithm in which closely related sequences were merged to remove PCR and sequencing errors. CDR3 sequences were aligned to IMGT reference sequences to assign V, D and J gene segments. Each retained sequence needed at least a six-nucleotide match to both a V gene segment and a J gene segment. Rearrangements were classified as productive when the CDR3 lacked stop codons and remained in frame with V and J, and all other rearrangements were classified as non-productive. Following IMGT convention, CDR3 was defined as the stretch from the second conserved V-encoded cysteine to the conserved J-encoded phenylalanine. The earlier analysis of some 580 of the donors excluded any sequence lacking an unambiguous match to a single V gene segment. In an earlier analysis of approximately 550 of the donors, V segments were called functional above 56.7% productive rearrangements and were called segregating when the between-donor standard deviation exceeded 5%. To diagnose cytomegalovirus status from the catalog of TCR beta chain sequences, a statistical classification framework was built. V and J gene assignment, in a later analysis, came from comparing TCR nucleotide sequences with IMGT/GENE-DB human TR gene sequences. The TCRdist pipeline was used in a later analysis to assign CDR3 sequences and most-parsimonious VDJ recombination scenarios. In a later analysis, each TCR beta chain was defined by its CDR3 amino acid sequence together with its V-gene family, and reads lacking a unique V-gene family were excluded. In a later analysis, fewer than 650 highly shared, low-generation-probability nucleotide sequences were removed to address suspected cross-contamination and a sequencing artifact. In a later analysis, a clonal expansion index was calculated for each public chain from normalized within-repertoire ranks of inferred template counts. In a later analysis, generation probabilities were computed using a VDJ recombination model fitted to out-of-frame rearrangements, and the results were checked against IGoR. A later analysis scored TCR-TCR, TCR-HLA and TCR-CMV co-occurrence with hypergeometric tests, applying a repertoire-size bias correction to TCR pairs. A later analysis estimated false discovery rates by permuting HLA or CMV assignments 20 times. In a later analysis, co-occurring TCRs were grouped using DBSCAN, with TCRdist sequence similarity added in when clustering inside HLA-allele-positive subsets. Co-occurrence clustering excluded repertoires with fewer than 30,000 or more than 120,000 public chains, plus five with anomalous nucleotide sharing. Imported from immuneACCESS, the table was reduced by TCRdb to in-frame sequences with V and J called. These copies leave out some clones; in studies compared against another copy, an unresolved V gene accounts for under half, and the cause of the remainder is not known. The V and J calls and clone size were taken over from that table, and D and trimming were inferred from the DNA. The sample table holds over 150,000 clones, of which around 86% were seen once. 1.5% to 2% of the sample lies in the top ten.

This entry comes from a study of cytomegalovirus exposure and HLA in healthy donors (dated by TCRdb to between 2016 and 2019). Regarding the study in general: According to an earlier analysis of several hundred of the donors, about 179 million T cells yielded over 100 million unique TCR beta sequences and approximately 280 Gb of sequence data. A separate validation cohort of over 95 different subjects was used in addition to the roughly 700-subject first cohort. Alongside the repertoire data, information on donor age, sex, ethnicity and CMV serostatus was compiled. Rather than using new phenotypic data, the later analysis identified candidate immune exposures from TCR beta sequences and from how often those sequences occurred across donors. Both class I and class II loci were covered by HLA typing, at four-digit resolution. A later analysis re-analyzed previously published TCR beta repertoires from 650 to 800 donors and added high-resolution HLA genotyping to study TCR occurrence patterns. Roughly 300 gigabases of sequencing data and 70 million to 85 million unique TCR sequences were included in an early release covering 500 to 750 HLA-typed donors. The T cell repertoires of around 670 subjects were profiled by immunosequencing and related to cytomegalovirus serostatus. Among a few hundred genotyped donors of the cohort, an average of approximately 240,000 unique TCR beta nucleotide sequences were sequenced per donor, roughly 18% of them non-productive. The aim of the study was to test whether cataloging public T cell receptors could identify signatures of past pathogen exposure. To predict cytomegalovirus infection status, the study combined high-throughput TCR immunosequencing, statistical association of individual TCRs with disease status, and machine learning. The genetic ancestry cluster associated with self-reported Caucasian donors included roughly 84% of the approximately 430 genotyped donors. Typing coverage varied by locus: roughly 620-640 donors for A, B, C, DRB1 and DQB1; roughly 500 for DQA1; more than 600 for DPA1; roughly 450 for DPB1. All discovery cohort repertoires had been generated using a single sequencing platform. About five DR-DQ haplotypes were handled as single units for association and clustering because linkage in the cohort was strong. In a later genetic analysis, genome-wide SNP genotypes for about 65% of the 666 donors were used, and that subset was treated as a discovery cohort. An earlier analysis of several hundred of the donors used high-throughput TCR beta sequencing to judge whether each TCR beta V gene segment behaved as functional or pseudogenic.

Overall study results and their limits: A later analysis found that HLA-associated TCR beta chains were more clonally expanded and had lower generation probabilities than equally common non-associated chains. The earlier analysis of 587 of the donors excluded seventeen rarely observed V segments, including chromosome 9 orphons, because counts were too low. Most CMV-associated TCR beta chains appeared to be HLA-restricted in a later analysis, and the HLA associations seemed to be driven largely by CMV exposure. According to the authors, the approach could potentially be generalized to other disease states and immunological phenotypes. When HLA alleles, especially DR and DQ, strongly co-occurred, attributing TCR associations to individual alleles was difficult. The presence/absence analyses assumed that sequencing depth was roughly uniform across donors, and that assumption may not be true. In an earlier analysis of several hundred of the donors, most TCR beta V segments were observed in productive rearrangements about 87% or about 30% of the time, broadly matching IMGT annotations. The classifier was reported to diagnose cytomegalovirus status with high specificity and sensitivity in both the original and validation cohorts. At a false discovery rate of 0.05, a later analysis linked 15,000 to 20,000 TCR beta sequences to specific HLA alleles. Only TCR beta chains were sequenced in this cohort, and the absence of alpha or paired-chain data limited detectable features. A cluster of highly shared sequence variants was judged likely to represent a technical artifact of the sequencing pipeline. V-gene and J-gene trimming of TCR beta chains was associated with a missense DCLRE1C variant in a later genetic analysis, and the association was replicated in an independent cohort. A further reported finding was that TCR beta sequences accurately predicted the HLA-A and HLA-B alleles for most subjects in the first cohort. Linkage disequilibrium might explain the correlated functional status among segregating V segments, but an unknown experimental factor could not be ruled out. While some public TCRs were present in many individuals, most TCR sequences turned up only very rarely across donors. Immune exposure information for the cohort was limited to CMV serostatus. In vitro tests confirmed that three of the cytomegalovirus-associated TCR beta chains recognize cytomegalovirus antigens. According to a later genetic analysis, donors in an Asian-associated ancestry cluster had fewer N-insertions in productive TCRs than the approximately 630-donor mean. Several of the top co-occurrence clusters appeared to be linked to parvovirus B19, influenza, CMV and Epstein-Barr virus, according to a later analysis. In the study, around 150 TCR beta chains were listed as associated with cytomegalovirus. In a later analysis, TCR association rates were found to vary across HLA loci, with the most associated TCRs seen for DRB1 alleles and the fewest for HLA-C alleles. HLA typing was unavailable for some donors at each locus, so association tests used only the typed subset.

The cohort was made up of around 720 healthy bone marrow donors. All cohort members were sampled while nominally healthy, although unrecorded immune exposures were likely present. The donor was CMV seronegative and belonged to the group of over 300 seronegative cohort members. Every donor gave a peripheral blood sample, and the peripheral blood mononuclear cells from that sample were used for TCR beta sequencing. Genomic DNA extraction from the blood cell samples was performed with the Qiagen DNeasy Blood Extraction Kit. Sequenced input: PBMCs. This TCR was sampled from a man aged 45-65 years in good health and CMV-seronegative.

In nucleotide form, the sequence is TGTGCCAGCAGCAGAGATCGGGGCTATGGCTACACCTTC. Its protein is CASSRDRGYGYTF. This chain is built from TRBV28 and TRBJ1-2, with the D gene uncertain. According to the germline V gene, CDR1 reads MDHEN and CDR2 reads SYDVKM. Trimming at the junction amounts to 6 bases on V and 4 bases on J, and the germline ends lie 12 bases apart. Counted from cysteine to phenylalanine, this CDR3 has 13 amino acids. Only the CDR3 DNA is retained, 39 bases long and in frame from the first base.